The 22 T cell receptor beta chains in this list originate from one sample, sequenced in a study of Ad26.COV2.S vaccination and SARS-CoV-2 variants. Data came from immunoSEQ multiplex PCR; TCRdb stores just in-frame clones and leaves some out. The data hold roughly 700,000 clones, with roughly 90% observed a single time. Treatment: 15 to 20 received Ad26.COV2.S at low or high dose, single or two shots; a few received placebo; per-sample allocation not given. The samples date from day 63 after the first vaccine or placebo injection. The material sequenced was peripheral blood, taken in a trial of Ad26.COV2.S vaccine versus placebo. The receptors derive from a person between 18 and 60 years old who received the Ad26.COV2.S COVID-19 vaccine or a placebo.

This clone was seen repeatedly, ten times or more. The rearrangement joins TRBV24-1 to TRBJ2-1, with D unclear. In germline, CDR1 is KGHDR, CDR2 SFDVKD. With 4 bases removed from V and 9 bases from J, the gap between germline ends came to 6 bases. This CDR3 has 11 amino acids. The CDR3, as DNA: TGTGCCACCAGTGACACAAGTGAGCAGTTCTTC. Protein: CATSDTSEQFF.

The genes are TRBV5-4 and TRBJ2-1, with D possibly matching TRBD2 (5 bases). The CDR3 contains 15 residues. The germline V gene encodes CDR1 SGHNT and CDR2 YYREEE (reference sequence). Trimming took 4 bases from V and 0 from J, leaving 11 bases between them. CDR3: CASSPSGLSYNEQFF. DNA for the CDR3: TGTGCCAGCAGCCCCAGCGGACTCTCCTACAATGAGCAGTTCTTC.

The gene calls are TRBV6-1 and TRBJ2-2, with 7 nucleotides matching TRBD1. CDR1 and CDR2 (germline): MNHNS, SASEGT. With 3 bases clipped from V and 4 bases from J, the junction kept 5 bases outside the gene matches. This CDR3 region has 15 residues. CDR3 bases: TGTGCCAGCAGTGAGACAGGGAGTCGCACCGGGGAGCTGTTTTTT. Its protein is CASSETGSRTGELFF.

This chain uses TRBV3-1 (or the pseudogene TRBV3-2) with TRBJ2-7; the D gene is possibly TRBD2 (5 bases). Trimming took 3 bases from V and 2 from J, leaving 17 bases between them. Germline CDR1 LGHDT, CDR2 YNNKEL (reference sequence). This CDR3 comprises 16 residues. CDR3 nucleotides: TGTGCCAGCAGCCACCGCCGACTGGGAGTGACCTACGAGCAGTACTTC. Translating it yields CASSHRRLGVTYEQYF.

The chain employs TRBV21-1 and TRBJ2-4; the tabulated D call, TRBD1, remains unverified against the DNA. TRBV21-1 is deemed a pseudogene. This CDR3 region has 14 residues. The CDR3 reads CASSKGEDRNIQYF. The CDR3, as DNA: TGTGCCAGCAGCAAAGGAGAAGACAGAAACATTCAGTACTTC.

The genes are TRBV24-1 and TRBJ2-1, with 10 bases lining up with TRBD2. Germline V gene data show CDR1 as KGHDR and CDR2 as SFDVKD. The CDR3 contains 17 residues. Trimming cost V 5 bases and J 4 bases; bases outside gene matches: 10. The CDR3 coding sequence is TGTGCCACCAGTGGGGGGTTTACTAGCGGGGATTACAATGAGCAGTTCTTC. Its protein is CATSGGFTSGDYNEQFF.

The chain uses TRBV27 and TRBJ1-1, with TRBD1 matching over 7 bases. Germline V lookup: CDR1 MNHEY, CDR2 SMNVEV (reference sequence). This CDR3 is built from 13 residues. Losses at the gene ends were 5 bases for V and 7 bases for J; bases not matched to a gene: 7. In DNA form, the CDR3 reads TGTGCCAGCAGTCACGGGACAGATAGTGAAGCTTTCTTT. Translated, it gives CASSHGTDSEAFF.

CDR3 DNA sequence: TGTGCCAGCAGCTTAGGGGGGGCCACGGCGAACACCGGGGAGCTGTTTTTT. Translated, it gives CASSLGGATANTGELFF. The chain has TRBV7-2 and TRBJ2-2; D tentatively reads TRBD1 or TRBD2 (6 bases each). Germline CDR1 and CDR2: SGHTA and FQGNSA. This CDR3 contains 17 residues. Trimming shortened V by 1 base and J by 0 bases, and 12 bases separated the two germline ends.

CDR3 in DNA: TGTGCCAGCTCCCCCAGGGCCGCCGGGGAGCTGTTTTTT. It is translated as CASSPRAAGELFF. The V call is TRBV18, the J call TRBJ2-2, with a tentative D call TRBD1 (5 bases). The V gene lost 6 bases and the J gene lost 6 bases, with 11 bases spanning the gap. Germline loops: CDR1 KGHSH, CDR2 LQKENI. The CDR3 loop spans 13 amino acids. The full variable domain, completed using reference TRBV18 and TRBJ2-2, is NAGVMQNPRHLVRRRGQEARLRCSPMKGHSHVYWYRQLPEEGLKFMVYLQKENIIDESGMPKERFSAEFPKEGPSILRIQQVVRGDSAAYFCASSPRAAGELFFGEGSRLTVL.

The V gene is TRBV25-1, the J gene TRBJ2-3; 7 nucleotides match TRBD1. V gave up 10 bases and J gave up 0 bases; unmatched junction bases: 7. The CDR3 loop spans 14 amino acids. Germline CDR1 and CDR2: MGHDK and SYGVNS. The CDR3 bases are TGTGCCACCTCCCTGACAGGGAGCACAGATACGCAGTATTTT. This encodes CATSLTGSTDTQYF.

The chain has TRBV11-3 and TRBJ1-6; perhaps TRBD1 as D (5 bases). Trimming took off 1 base at V and 6 bases at J, with 7 bases between the two ends. The CDR3 has 14 residues. Germline loops: CDR1 SGHNT, CDR2 YENEEA. CDR3 bases: TGTGCCAGCAGCTTAGGGGGCCTTAATTCACCCCTCCACTTT. It encodes CASSLGGLNSPLHF.

The chain links TRBV30 to TRBJ1-6; D is ambiguous. This CDR3 spans 15 amino acids. The germline CDR1 and CDR2 sequences are GTSNPN and SVGIG (reference sequence). V was cut by 1 base and J by 4 bases, with 11 bases left in between. CDR3 sequence (DNA): TGTGCCTGGAGTGCTGGTGGGGTTTATAATTCACCCCTCCACTTT. It yields the protein CAWSAGGVYNSPLHF.

The gene calls are TRBV2 and TRBJ2-2; 10 bases agree with TRBD1. The CDR3 contains 13 residues. V lost 9 bases and J lost 7; bases outside the gene matches: 5. Germline values: CDR1 SNHLY, CDR2 FYNNEI. The CDR3 loop is CASRDRGRGELFF. DNA of the CDR3: TGTGCCAGTCGAGACAGGGGGCGCGGGGAGCTGTTTTTT.

V gene TRBV6-6 combines with J gene TRBJ2-2; 8 bases are shared with TRBD1. Per the germline V gene, CDR1 is MNHNY and CDR2 is SVGAGI (reference sequence). This CDR3 has 16 amino acids. Unmatched junction bases numbered 6, after V lost 2 bases and J lost 4 bases. The CDR3 region has the DNA TGTGCCAGCAGTTACGGTCAGGGGGCGCTCACCGGGGAGCTGTTTTTT. Translation: CASSYGQGALTGELFF.

This clone came up a few times. The CDR3 coding sequence is TGTGCCAGCAGCTTAGCTACGGGGGCGCGGGTCGGGGAGCTGTTTTTT. Protein sequence: CASSLATGARVGELFF. The rearrangement joins TRBV7-8 to TRBJ2-2; either TRBD1 or TRBD2 may supply D (6 bases each). V was shortened by 0 bases and J by 7 bases, with 15 bases between the two germline ends. The CDR3 length is 16 residues. From germline, CDR1 is SGHVS and CDR2 FQNEAQ.

The gene calls are TRBV6-5 and TRBJ1-3, with D possibly TRBD1 on 5 matching bases. The V and J ends lost 6 bases and 0 bases respectively, with 9 bases between them. Germline V gene sequence: CDR1 MNHEY, CDR2 SVGAGI. This CDR3 contains 14 residues. The CDR3 DNA reads as TGTGCCAGCAGAGGACAAGGCTCTGGAAACACCATATATTTT. Encoded protein: CASRGQGSGNTIYF.

The chain recombines TRBV27 with TRBJ2-7; D possibly corresponds to TRBD2 (6 bases). The germline CDR1 and CDR2 sequences are MNHEY and SMNVEV (reference sequence). V was trimmed by 1 base and J by 2 bases, leaving 12 bases between them. This CDR3 is built from 15 residues. CDR3 sequence: CASSLYGTYTYEQYF. The CDR3 region has the DNA TGTGCCAGCAGTTTATACGGGACTTACACCTACGAGCAGTACTTC.

V usage is TRBV7-3 and J usage is TRBJ1-1, with D possibly TRBD1 on 5 matching bases. The CDR3 contains 17 residues. Germline V gene data show CDR1 as SGHTA and CDR2 as FQGTGA. V was clipped by 0 bases and J by 3 bases, with 17 bases between them. CDR3: CASSLTGGEKGYTEAFF. The CDR3 bases are TGTGCCAGCAGCTTAACGGGCGGGGAAAAGGGGTACACTGAAGCTTTCTTT.

The V and J genes are TRBV18 and TRBJ2-1; 7 nucleotides align to TRBD2. Per the germline V gene, CDR1 is KGHSH and CDR2 is LQKENI. With 3 bases clipped from V and 2 bases from J, the junction kept 7 bases outside the gene matches. The CDR3 has 16 amino acids. The CDR3 protein is CASSPQASGTYNEQFF. The CDR3 region has the DNA TGTGCCAGCTCACCGCAAGCTAGCGGCACCTACAATGAGCAGTTCTTC.

J is TRBJ2-1 and V is TRBV9; D is possibly TRBD1 or TRBD2 (5 bases each). Trimming cost V 4 bases and J 5 bases, with 16 bases left between them. CDR3 size: 15 residues. Germline CDR1 reads SGDLS; CDR2 reads YYNGEE. The CDR3 sequence is CASSSSGTQHNEQFF. In DNA form, the CDR3 reads TGTGCCAGCAGCTCGTCAGGGACGCAACACAATGAGCAGTTCTTC.

This clone was observed once. The V gene is TRBV27, the J gene TRBJ1-5, with 7 bases fitting TRBD1. CDR3 length: 15 residues. Germline values: CDR1 MNHEY, CDR2 SMNVEV (reference sequence). The V gene end was trimmed by 5 bases and the J gene end by 3 bases; junction bases not matched to a gene: 7. The CDR3 nucleotides read TGTGCCAGCAGTCCCGACAGGGTTGTCAATCAGCCCCAGCATTTT. Protein sequence: CASSPDRVVNQPQHF.

The chain carries TRBV10-3 and TRBJ1-6, with unresolved D. Deletions cut 0 bases from V and 6 bases from J, with 6 bases between. The CDR3 is 14 residues long. CDR1 ENHRY and CDR2 SYGVKD come from the germline V gene. CDR3 in amino acids: CAISESKSNSPLHF. The CDR3 coding sequence is TGTGCCATCAGTGAGTCTAAGAGTAATTCACCCCTCCACTTT.